A single sample is the source of the 17 T cell receptor beta chains below, sequenced in a study of T cells after yellow fever vaccination. MiXCR, run by TCRdb on the 5' RACE reads, gives a single entry per CDR3 protein. The sample includes just under 600,000 distinct CDR3 sequences, approximately 13% seen only once; the top ten take more than 13%. Material: PBMCs, obtained on the day of the yellow fever booster vaccination. The receptors come from a man aged 25 to 45 who received the YFV17D yellow fever vaccine.

The V gene is TRBV24-1, the J gene TRBJ2-2, with 7 positions matching TRBD1. Trimming at V came to 4 bases and at J to 2 bases, leaving 6 bases not matched to a gene. The length of the CDR3 is 16 residues. Looked up from germline, CDR1 is KGHDR and CDR2 is SFDVKD. CDR3 in amino acids: CATSDPGQINTGELFF. The CDR3 DNA is TGTGCCACCAGTGACCCGGGACAGATCAACACCGGGGAGCTGTTTTTT.

This clonotype was seen a few times. This rearrangement joins TRBV5-1 to TRBJ2-7; 9 bases are a match to TRBD1. Germline V gives CDR1 SGHRS, CDR2 YFSETQ. This CDR3 has 16 residues. V gave up 0 bases and J gave up 0 bases; unmatched junction bases: 4. This CDR3 reads CASSLDGTGTSYEQYF. CDR3 in DNA: TGCGCCAGCAGCTTGGACGGGACAGGGACCTCCTACGAGCAGTACTTC.

In this sample, this clonotype turned up a few times. This chain links TRBV4-3 with TRBJ2-1; the D is unclear. Germline-derived CDR1 and CDR2 are LGHNA and YSLEER. V was clipped by 0 bases and J by 8 bases, with 11 bases between them. The CDR3 is 14 amino acids. CDR3 region: CASSQDLKGHEQFF. In DNA form, the CDR3 reads TGCGCCAGCAGCCAAGATTTGAAAGGTCATGAGCAGTTCTTC.

This clonotype was seen only a few times. The rearrangement joins TRBV5-5 to TRBJ1-2, with a weak D call TRBD1 (5 bases). CDR3 length: 17 amino acids. Germline V gives CDR1 SGHKS, CDR2 YYEKEE (reference sequence). V was clipped by 4 bases and J by 4 bases, with 23 bases between them. As DNA, the CDR3 is TGTGCCAGCAGCGCCCGCCGGATGTTGGGGCCTGGCTATGGCTACACCTTC. It encodes CASSARRMLGPGYGYTF.

This clonotype was counted at least ten times. This chain joins TRBV7-6 and TRBJ2-2; TRBD1 or TRBD2 may be the D gene (7 bases each). The germline gives CDR1 SGHVS, CDR2 FNYEAQ. V lost 0 bases and J lost 6, with 14 bases in between. The CDR3 is 16 amino acids. The CDR3 here is CASSLANRGGSGELFF. The CDR3 DNA reads TGTGCCAGCAGCTTAGCGAACAGGGGAGGGTCCGGGGAGCTGTTTTTT.

This clonotype was recorded a few times. The gene calls are TRBV7-2 and TRBJ2-5, with D maybe TRBD2 (5 bases). CDR3 length equals 13 residues. Germline CDR1 SGHTA, CDR2 FQGNSA. The germline V and J ends were trimmed by 4 bases and 7 bases, with 13 bases remaining between them. CDR3 region: CASSSHRAGTQYF. The CDR3 nucleotides are TGTGCCAGCAGCTCTCATAGGGCGGGGACCCAGTACTTC.

The V and J genes are TRBV19 and TRBJ2-7; 12 bases line up with TRBD1. J lost 1 base, V lost 8 bases, and 6 bases had no gene match. Germline loops: CDR1 LNHDA, CDR2 SQIVND (reference sequence). The CDR3 is made up of 15 amino acids. The CDR3 loop reads CASPGTGGRSYEQYF. CDR3 sequence (DNA): TGTGCCAGTCCTGGGACAGGGGGCAGGTCCTACGAGCAGTACTTC. Filled out from reference TRBV19 and TRBJ2-7, the complete variable domain reads DGGITQSPKYLFRKEGQNVTLSCEQNLNHDAMYWYRQDPGQGLRLIYYSQIVNDFQKGDIAEGYSVSREKKESFPLTVTSAQKNPTAFYLCASPGTGGRSYEQYFGPGTRLTVT.

In its sample, this clonotype was seen many times. Germline is not matched at one junction end, which may reflect a read error. The chain carries TRBV12-3 or TRBV12-4 and TRBJ2-5; tentative D call: TRBD2 (6 bases). This CDR3 region has 13 residues. The CDR3 loop is CASSLAVQETQYF. The CDR3 DNA is TGTGCCAGCAGCTTAGCGGTCCAAGAGACCCAGTACTTC.

This sequence joins TRBV4-3 and TRBJ2-7; 9 bases line up with TRBD1. The V gene's germline CDR1 is LGHNA and CDR2 YSLEER. The CDR3 is 15 amino acids. J was trimmed by 2 bases and V by 0 bases; bases with no gene match: 2. The CDR3, as DNA: TGCGCCAGCAGCCAAGACGGACAGGGGACCTACGAGCAGTACTTC. It encodes CASSQDGQGTYEQYF.

V gene TRBV19 combines with J gene TRBJ2-2; D gene uncertain. V lost 3 bases to trimming and J lost 1 base, with 6 bases between them. The CDR3 is 14 amino acids. From germline, CDR1 is LNHDA and CDR2 SQIVND (reference sequence). DNA for the CDR3: TGTGCCAGTAGTATTAGAAGGAACACCGGGGAGCTGTTTTTT. This gives the protein CASSIRRNTGELFF.

The rearrangement joins TRBV6-1 to TRBJ2-7; TRBD2 matches 10 bases. J was trimmed by 6 bases and V by 7 bases; bases with no gene match: 9. The CDR3 covers 14 residues. CDR1 MNHNS and CDR2 SASEGT come from the germline V gene. This CDR3 reads CASTLAGVAGEQYF. In nucleotides, the CDR3 is TGTGCCAGCACCCTAGCGGGAGTAGCGGGCGAGCAGTACTTC.

This rearrangement joins TRBV2 to TRBJ1-4; TRBD1 is a possible D gene (6 bases). The CDR3 is 11 amino acids. Germline-derived CDR1 and CDR2 are SNHLY and FYNNEI. V was clipped by 10 bases and J by 8 bases, with 11 bases between them. In DNA, the CDR3 is TGTGCCAACCGGAGGGGGGAAAAACTGTTTTTT. It codes for CANRRGEKLFF.

This clonotype was counted only a few times. The rearrangement joins TRBV20-1 to TRBJ2-3, with 8 bases aligning to TRBD1. V dropped 8 bases and J dropped 4; count of bases not matched to a gene: 20. The CDR3 sequence is 17 residues long. Germline CDR1 is DFQATT and CDR2 is SNEGSKA (reference sequence). The CDR3 DNA follows: TGCAGTCCACTCATTAAGCAAGGACAGGGAATCGCAGATACGCAGTATTTT. This codes for CSPLIKQGQGIADTQYF.

The genes are TRBV7-2 and TRBJ2-2; D tentatively reads TRBD1 or TRBD2 (5 bases each). Trimming took 4 bases from V and 8 from J, leaving 14 bases between them. The CDR3 spans 14 residues. Germline lookup yields CDR1 SGHTA and CDR2 FQGNSA. DNA of the CDR3: TGTGCCAGCAGCTGGGACCCTCAAGCGGGGGAGCTGTTTTTT. Amino acid sequence: CASSWDPQAGELFF.

Only a few counts were recorded for this clonotype. The chain employs TRBV28 and TRBJ2-3, with D hard to call. This CDR3 region has 16 residues. V lost 6 bases to trimming and J lost 0 bases, with 16 bases between them. CDR1 and CDR2 (germline): MDHEN, SYDVKM. Here the CDR3 DNA reads TGTGCCAGCAGCCCCTTAGATAGTACTAGCACAGATACGCAGTATTTT. Translating it yields CASSPLDSTSTDTQYF.

The V call is TRBV7-2, the J call TRBJ2-7; 8 bases are shared with TRBD1. CDR1 and CDR2 from the germline V gene are SGHTA and FQGNSA. The CDR3 runs 14 residues. V lost 5 bases, J lost 5 bases, and 8 bases stayed unmatched. The CDR3 is CASSPLGQGNEQYF. In DNA form, the CDR3 reads TGTGCCAGCAGCCCCCTAGGACAGGGTAACGAGCAGTACTTC.

This clonotype was observed a few times. The CDR3: CASSQNRDSYEQYF. The DNA of the CDR3 is TGTGCCAGCAGCCAAAATCGGGACAGCTACGAGCAGTACTTC. The chain links TRBV7-9 to TRBJ2-7; the match to TRBD1 covers 7 bases. Per germline, CDR1 SEHNR and CDR2 FQNEAQ (reference sequence). Trimming took 5 bases from V and 3 from J; bases not matched to a gene: 7. The CDR3 sequence is 14 residues long.